Following are 10 T cell receptor beta chains from one sample sequenced in a study of blood T cell repertoires in COVID-19. TCRdb keeps only in-frame clones here, not all; method: immunoSEQ multiplex PCR. The table records some 96,000 clones, just under 80% of them present only once. The sequenced material came from peripheral blood. These receptor sequences come from a woman between 70 and 85 years old with acute or convalescent COVID-19.

The genes are TRBV9 and TRBJ1-1, with 11 bases fitting TRBD1. After removal of 3 bases from V and 2 bases from J, the junction contained 9 bases not matched to a gene. The CDR3 runs to 17 residues. Germline CDR1 and CDR2: SGDLS and YYNGEE. CDR3 DNA sequence: TGTGCCAGCAGCGCCGCTGGGGGGACAGGGGGTAACACTGAAGCTTTCTTT. This translates into CASSAAGGTGGNTEAFF. The full variable domain, its missing parts supplied by reference TRBV9 and TRBJ1-1, is DSGVTQTPKHLITATGQRVTLRCSPRSGDLSVYWYQQSLDQGLQFLIQYYNGEERAKGNILERFSAQQFPDLHSELNLSSLELGDSALYFCASSAAGGTGGNTEAFFGQGTRLTVV.

The CDR3 bases are TGTGCTAGTGGTTTGGTAGCTCCGGGGGGAATCACAGATACGCAGTATTTT. Translated: CASGLVAPGGITDTQYF. V gene TRBV12-5 combines with J gene TRBJ2-3; TRBD2 matches at 7 bases. The CDR3 contains 17 residues. The germline CDR1 and CDR2 sequences are LGHNT and FRNRAP. With 0 bases clipped from V and 2 bases from J, the junction kept 8 bases outside the gene matches.

The chain carries TRBV6-2 or TRBV6-3 and TRBJ1-2; D unclear. CDR1 and CDR2 from the germline V gene are MNHEY and SVGEGT. The V end lost 6 bases, the J end lost 0 bases, and 11 bases lay between the germline ends. This CDR3 is 14 amino acids long. CDR3 sequence: CASSIGLTNYGYTF. CDR3 DNA sequence: TGTGCCAGCAGCATCGGACTGACTAACTATGGCTACACCTTC.

The chain combines TRBV5-6 with TRBJ2-1, with 7 bases aligning to TRBD2. The CDR3 loop spans 14 amino acids. CDR1 SGHDT and CDR2 YYEEEE come from the germline V gene. V shed 5 bases, J shed 5 bases, and the junction held 7 bases outside the gene matches. CDR3 sequence reads: CASRGEGRNNEQFF. The DNA for the CDR3 is TGTGCCAGCAGAGGGGAGGGGAGAAACAATGAGCAGTTCTTC.

Here the CDR3 reads CASSLRGDGYGYTF. The DNA for the CDR3 is TGTGCCAGCAGCTTAAGGGGCGACGGGTATGGCTACACCTTC. The chain couples TRBV11-1 to TRBJ1-2, with a possible D match to TRBD1 (5 bases). V lost 2 bases, J lost 5 bases, and 12 bases lay in between. Germline CDR1 is SGHAT and CDR2 is FQDESV (reference sequence). This CDR3 is built from 14 residues.

J is TRBJ1-1 and V is TRBV12-5; 9 positions agree with TRBD1. This CDR3 contains 14 residues. V lost 7 bases and J lost 4; bases outside the gene matches: 7. CDR1 LGHNT and CDR2 FRNRAP come from the germline V gene. CDR3 residues: CASAQDRGGTEAFF. In DNA form, the CDR3 reads TGTGCTAGTGCCCAGGACAGGGGTGGCACTGAAGCTTTCTTT.

The V call is TRBV2, the J call TRBJ2-7, with D perhaps matching TRBD1 (5 bases). V dropped 3 bases and J dropped 4 bases, with 10 bases sitting between them. The CDR3 totals 13 residues. Germline V gene lookup returns CDR1 SNHLY and CDR2 FYNNEI. CDR3 in DNA: TGTGCCAGCAGTGATTATAGGGGATACGAGCAGTACTTC. Protein sequence: CASSDYRGYEQYF.

The chain is built from TRBV14 and TRBJ1-4; D is perhaps TRBD1 (5 bases). With 4 bases removed from V and 4 bases from J, the gap between germline ends came to 10 bases. CDR3 length equals 14 residues. Per germline, CDR1 SGHDN and CDR2 FVKESK. The CDR3 here is CASSLDTVNEKLFF. The CDR3 bases are TGTGCCAGCAGCCTGGACACGGTTAATGAAAAACTGTTTTTT. Combining the CDR3 with reference TRBV14 and TRBJ1-4 gives the whole variable domain EAGVTQFPSHSVIEKGQTVTLRCDPISGHDNLYWYRRVMGKEIKFLLHFVKESKQDESGMPNNRFLAERTGGTYSTLKVQPAELEDSGVYFCASSLDTVNEKLFFGSGTQLSVL.

The rearrangement uses TRBV4-1 and TRBJ1-5, with 7 bases aligning to TRBD1. CDR3 length: 14 residues. Germline V lookup: CDR1 MGHRA, CDR2 YSYEKL. J gave up 2 bases and V 4 bases, and 2 bases lay outside the gene matches. The CDR3 is CASSRDSGNQPQHF. The CDR3 DNA reads as TGCGCCAGCAGCCGGGACAGCGGCAATCAGCCCCAGCATTTT.

This clone occurred once. The rearrangement joins TRBV9 to TRBJ1-3; D is ambiguous. Germline V CDR1 and CDR2: SGDLS, YYNGEE. V was clipped by 3 bases and J by 1 base, with 8 bases between them. The CDR3 is 14 amino acids. Here the CDR3 reads CASSASGSGNTIYF. The CDR3 DNA follows: TGTGCCAGCAGCGCGTCAGGTTCTGGAAACACCATATATTTT.